The 15 T cell receptor beta chains listed next were all sequenced from one sample in a study of OX40 agonist ivuxolimab in advanced cancers. The data were produced by immunoSEQ multiplex PCR, yet TCRdb's version contains in-frame clones alone and is incomplete. The sample holds approximately 74,000 clones, approximately 93% seen once. The specimen comprised CD4+ or CD8+ T cells sorted from blood, sampled in a trial of the OX40 agonist ivuxolimab. The receptors here all came from an adult with an advanced solid tumor such as melanoma, head and neck, liver or kidney cancer.

The chain couples TRBV6-1 to TRBJ2-7, with 10 positions matching TRBD2. The CDR3 is 14 amino acids. CDR1 is MNHNS, CDR2 SASEGT, per germline. Trimming at V came to 5 bases and at J to 4 bases, leaving 5 bases not matched to a gene. The CDR3 nucleotides are TGTGCCAGCAGTTTGGGACTAGCGCGATACGAGCAGTACTTC. Its protein is CASSLGLARYEQYF.

This chain links TRBV27 with TRBJ1-5, with 7 bases lining up with TRBD1. V shed 1 base and J 0 bases; nucleotides not matched to a gene: 6. The CDR3 is 17 residues long. Per the germline V gene, CDR1 is MNHEY and CDR2 is SMNVEV (reference sequence). CDR3 sequence (DNA): TGTGCCAGCAGTTTATATGGGGGGACAGTTAGCAATCAGCCCCAGCATTTT. Translating gives CASSLYGGTVSNQPQHF.

This chain joins TRBV11-2 and TRBJ2-3, with 9 bases matching TRBD2. Germline values: CDR1 SGHAT, CDR2 FQNNGV. The CDR3 runs to 19 residues. Unmatched junction bases numbered 16, after V lost 6 bases and J lost 0 bases. As DNA, the CDR3 is TGTGCCAGCAGTGAGAGAGCGGGGGGCTCATTCCCTAGCACAGATACGCAGTATTTT. Its protein is CASSERAGGSFPSTDTQYF.

The rearrangement joins TRBV10-2 to TRBJ2-7, with 7 bases identical to TRBD1. J was trimmed by 4 bases and V by 7 bases; bases with no gene match: 10. The CDR3 runs 14 residues. From germline, CDR1 is WSHSY and CDR2 SAAADI. The CDR3 reads CASTRDSFTYEQYF. The CDR3 coding sequence is TGCGCCAGCACCCGGGACAGCTTTACGTACGAGCAGTACTTC.

This chain uses TRBV7-2 with TRBJ2-1; 8 bases fit TRBD2. Germline CDR1 SGHTA, CDR2 FQGNSA. Trimming took 3 bases from V and 2 from J; bases not matched to a gene: 3. This CDR3 has 15 residues. CDR3 in DNA: TGTGCCAGCAGCTTTCAGACTAGCGCCTACAATGAGCAGTTCTTC. It encodes CASSFQTSAYNEQFF. Complete variable domain (other parts from reference TRBV7-2 and TRBJ2-1): GAGVSQSPSNKVTEKGKDVELRCDPISGHTALYWYRQSLGQGLEFLIYFQGNSAPDKSGLPSDRFSAERTGGSVSTLTIQRTQQEDSAVYLCASSFQTSAYNEQFFGPGTRLTVL.

The chain is built from TRBV6-5 and TRBJ2-1, with D maybe TRBD1 (7 bases). The germline V and J ends were trimmed by 6 bases and 14 bases, with 20 bases remaining between them. The germline gives CDR1 MNHEY, CDR2 SVGAGI. This CDR3 is built from 13 residues. The CDR3 loop is CASSIAGQEGKFF. The CDR3 DNA sequence: TGTGCCAGCAGCATCGCTGGACAGGAGGGGAAGTTCTTC.

The gene calls are TRBV5-4 and TRBJ2-1; D gene uncertain. CDR1 SGHNT and CDR2 YYREEE come from the germline V gene (reference sequence). CDR3 size: 17 residues. The V end was cut by 2 bases, the J end by 0 bases, with 15 bases between. The CDR3: CASSLGRTANSYNEQFF. Written as DNA, the CDR3 is TGTGCCAGCAGCTTAGGAAGGACCGCTAACTCCTACAATGAGCAGTTCTTC.

The chain combines TRBV27 with TRBJ2-7; TRBD2 aligns across 8 bases. CDR1 and CDR2 from the germline V gene are MNHEY and SMNVEV (reference sequence). With V trimmed by 2 bases and J by 0 bases, 3 bases remained unmatched. The CDR3 is 15 residues long. CDR3 amino acids: CASSLREGNSYEQYF. CDR3 nucleotide sequence: TGTGCCAGCAGTTTACGGGAGGGAAACTCCTACGAGCAGTACTTC.

This rearrangement joins TRBV5-1 to TRBJ2-5; weak D call: TRBD2 (6 bases). CDR3 length equals 15 residues. The germline V gene has CDR1 SGHRS and CDR2 YFSETQ. The V end lost 1 base, the J end lost 4 bases, and 14 bases lay between the germline ends. As DNA, the CDR3 is TGCGCCAGCAGCTTGTATCAGGGAGGCCCAGAGACCCAGTACTTC. Its protein is CASSLYQGGPETQYF.

V usage is TRBV29-1 and J usage is TRBJ2-7, with D tentatively TRBD1 or TRBD2 (5 bases each). The CDR3 is 13 amino acids. V was cut by 7 bases and J by 3 bases, with 16 bases left in between. CDR1 and CDR2 (germline): SQVTM, ANQGSEA. This CDR3 is CSGGAGTSYEQYF. The CDR3 region has the DNA TGCAGCGGGGGTGCAGGGACGAGCTACGAGCAGTACTTC.

The V call is TRBV19, the J call TRBJ2-1, with 12 nucleotides matching TRBD2. The CDR3 is 18 residues long. Trimming at V came to 9 bases and at J to 0 bases, leaving 12 bases not matched to a gene. Germline V gene sequence: CDR1 LNHDA, CDR2 SQIVND (reference sequence). CDR3: CASDLGLAGFSSYNEQFF. CDR3 nucleotides: TGTGCCAGCGACCTCGGACTAGCGGGATTTAGCTCCTACAATGAGCAGTTCTTC.

The chain joins TRBV5-1 to TRBJ2-7; perhaps TRBD1 as D (6 bases). The CDR3 length is 15 residues. V lost 4 bases to trimming and J lost 6 bases, with 20 bases between them. From germline, CDR1 is SGHRS and CDR2 YFSETQ. CDR3 sequence: CASSPSRGAIGEQYF. As DNA, the CDR3 is TGCGCCAGCAGCCCGTCCAGGGGCGCGATAGGCGAGCAGTACTTC. Together with reference TRBV5-1 and TRBJ2-7, the CDR3 gives the full variable domain: KAGVTQTPRYLIKTRGQQVTLSCSPISGHRSVSWYQQTPGQGLQFLFEYFSETQRNKGNFPGRFSGRQFSNSRSEMNVSTLELGDSALYLCASSPSRGAIGEQYFGPGTRLTVT.

V usage is TRBV6-6 and J usage is TRBJ2-5, with 14 bases identical to TRBD2. Trimming removed 4 bases from V and 3 bases from J; junction bases left unmatched: 1. Germline loops: CDR1 MNHNY, CDR2 SVGAGI (reference sequence). The length of the CDR3 is 15 residues. In nucleotides, the CDR3 is TGTGCCAGCAGTTGGGGACTAGCGGGAGAAGAGACCCAGTACTTC. This codes for CASSWGLAGEETQYF.

V and J are TRBV28 and TRBJ1-4; perhaps TRBD1 as D (5 bases). With 6 bases removed from V and 8 bases from J, the gap between germline ends came to 16 bases. Germline V CDR1 and CDR2: MDHEN, SYDVKM. CDR3 length: 14 amino acids. CDR3: CASRLRGPGEKLFF. Written as DNA, the CDR3 is TGTGCCAGCAGACTGAGGGGACCTGGGGAAAAACTGTTTTTT.

This rearrangement joins TRBV30 to TRBJ1-5, with unresolved D. The CDR3 is 12 residues long. V was trimmed by 5 bases and J by 3 bases, leaving 8 bases between them. Germline values: CDR1 GTSNPN, CDR2 SVGIG (reference sequence). The DNA for the CDR3 is TGTGCCTGGGGACGGTACAATCAGCCCCAGCATTTT. Translating it yields CAWGRYNQPQHF.